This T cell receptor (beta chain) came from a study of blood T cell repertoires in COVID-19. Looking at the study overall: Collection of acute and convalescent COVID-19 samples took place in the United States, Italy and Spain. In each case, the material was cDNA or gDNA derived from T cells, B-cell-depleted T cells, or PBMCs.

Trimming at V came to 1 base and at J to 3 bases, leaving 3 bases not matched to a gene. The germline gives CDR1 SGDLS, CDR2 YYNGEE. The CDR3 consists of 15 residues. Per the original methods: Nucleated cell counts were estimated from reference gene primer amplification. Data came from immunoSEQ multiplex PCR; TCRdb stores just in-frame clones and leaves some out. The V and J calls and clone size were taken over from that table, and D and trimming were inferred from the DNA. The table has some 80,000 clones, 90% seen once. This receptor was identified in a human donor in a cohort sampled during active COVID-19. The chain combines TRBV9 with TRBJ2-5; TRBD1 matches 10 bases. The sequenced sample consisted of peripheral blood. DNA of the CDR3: TGTGCCAGCAGCGTATGGGGACAGGGGAAAGAGACCCAGTACTTC. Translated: CASSVWGQGKETQYF.